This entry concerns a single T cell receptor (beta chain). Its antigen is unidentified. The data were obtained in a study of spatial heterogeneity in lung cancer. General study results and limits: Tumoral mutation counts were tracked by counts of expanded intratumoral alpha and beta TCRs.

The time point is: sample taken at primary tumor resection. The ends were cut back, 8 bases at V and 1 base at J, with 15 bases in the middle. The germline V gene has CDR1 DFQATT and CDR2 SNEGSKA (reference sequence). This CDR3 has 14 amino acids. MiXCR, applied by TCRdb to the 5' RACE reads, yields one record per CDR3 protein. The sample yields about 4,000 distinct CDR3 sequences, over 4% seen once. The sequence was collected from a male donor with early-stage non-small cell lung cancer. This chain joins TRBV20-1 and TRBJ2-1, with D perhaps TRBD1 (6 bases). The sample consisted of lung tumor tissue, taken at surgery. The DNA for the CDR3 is TGCAGTACCCCTGGGACAAATTCCTACAATGAGCAGTTCTTC. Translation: CSTPGTNSYNEQFF.